The TCR beta chain described here comes from a study of blood T cell repertoires in COVID-19. Only in-frame clones appear in the TCRdb table, and some are missing; sequencing was by immunoSEQ multiplex PCR. The sample has 220,000 or so clones, 70% to 90% seen once. V was clipped by 6 bases and J by 6 bases, with 12 bases between them. The CDR3 is made up of 12 amino acids. CDR1 and CDR2 (germline): MNHEY, SVGAGI. The sequenced sample was peripheral blood. The gene calls are TRBV6-5 and TRBJ2-7, with D perhaps matching TRBD1 (6 bases). The sequence derives from a man aged 45-65 years who had recovered from COVID-19. The CDR3: CASRTTGIEQYF. The CDR3 nucleotides are TGTGCCAGCAGAACCACAGGGATCGAGCAGTACTTC.